These T cell receptor beta chains were read from a single sample in a study of T-cell memory formation after mild COVID-19. TCRdb reanalysed the 5' RACE reads using MiXCR and keeps one entry per CDR3 protein. The sample has 580,000 or so distinct CDR3 sequences, 15% to 20% seen once; the top ten hold less than 10%. Sample: PBMCs or a T cell subset sorted from them (not recorded which). These receptor sequences come from an adult woman who had mild COVID-19 (a few samples of this study predate the infection). Cell type and time point are not known. Each CDR3 is given with its conserved first and last residue. The D gene is left open where the match is weak.

d_call: NA
v_call: TRBV20-1
j_call: TRBJ2-7
cdr3_aa: CSARDSGGGTYEQYF

d_call: NA
v_call: TRBV7-9
j_call: TRBJ1-2
cdr3_aa: CASSLAEVADGYTF

d_call: NA
v_call: TRBV3-1
j_call: TRBJ1-2
cdr3_aa: CASSIPGLRNGYTF

d_call: TRBD2
v_call: TRBV20-1
j_call: TRBJ2-1
cdr3_aa: CSARDQADGLADYNEQFF

d_call: TRBD1
v_call: TRBV24-1
j_call: TRBJ2-2
cdr3_aa: CATSDPGTANTGELFF

d_call: NA
v_call: TRBV4-1
j_call: TRBJ2-7
cdr3_aa: CASSQVPRYEQYF

d_call: NA
v_call: TRBV12-3/TRBV12-4
j_call: TRBJ2-7
cdr3_aa: CASSYHGGYEQYF

d_call: TRBD1
v_call: TRBV7-6
j_call: TRBJ1-1
cdr3_aa: CASSLDTQGLNTEAFF

d_call: TRBD2
v_call: TRBV6-1
j_call: TRBJ2-3
cdr3_aa: CASRPLAGGSDTQYF

d_call: TRBD1
v_call: TRBV24-1
j_call: TRBJ2-1
cdr3_aa: CATSDLGDRGRNEQFF

d_call: TRBD2
v_call: TRBV9
j_call: TRBJ2-1
cdr3_aa: CASSRMTSGYNEQFF

d_call: NA
v_call: TRBV11-2
j_call: TRBJ1-2
cdr3_aa: CASSLGTGGGNYGYTF

d_call: TRBD2
v_call: TRBV7-8
j_call: TRBJ2-7
cdr3_aa: CASSLRPTSGTSYEQYF

d_call: NA
v_call: TRBV29-1
j_call: TRBJ2-5
cdr3_aa: CSVETIETQYF

d_call: NA
v_call: TRBV6-5
j_call: TRBJ2-1
cdr3_aa: CASSDDPLYNEQFF

d_call: TRBD1
v_call: TRBV4-2
j_call: TRBJ2-3
cdr3_aa: CASSHRQGPDTQYF

d_call: NA
v_call: TRBV7-9
j_call: TRBJ2-7
cdr3_aa: CASTPVLYEQYF

d_call: NA
v_call: TRBV21-1
j_call: TRBJ2-7
cdr3_aa: CASSKGAVKQYF

d_call: NA
v_call: TRBV3-1
j_call: TRBJ2-1
cdr3_aa: CASSQGPQNYNEQFF

d_call: TRBD1
v_call: TRBV7-6
j_call: TRBJ1-2
cdr3_aa: CASSAQGTGGYTF

d_call: TRBD2
v_call: TRBV29-1
j_call: TRBJ2-2
cdr3_aa: CSVEVSGRATGELFF

d_call: NA
v_call: TRBV6-1
j_call: TRBJ2-7
cdr3_aa: CASSEVSGFGYEQYF

d_call: NA
v_call: TRBV2
j_call: TRBJ1-1
cdr3_aa: CASSYQFEAFF

d_call: TRBD1
v_call: TRBV19
j_call: TRBJ1-1
cdr3_aa: CASSRDRGRGNTEAFF

d_call: TRBD2
v_call: TRBV5-1
j_call: TRBJ2-5
cdr3_aa: CASTLLLRGSETQYF

d_call: NA
v_call: TRBV12-3/TRBV12-4
j_call: TRBJ1-4
cdr3_aa: CASSSHGSRKLFF

d_call: NA
v_call: TRBV3-1
j_call: TRBJ1-1
cdr3_aa: CASSQGVPGLNTEAFF

d_call: TRBD2
v_call: TRBV19
j_call: TRBJ2-1
cdr3_aa: CASSMSGTSGRNEQFF

d_call: NA
v_call: TRBV4-2
j_call: TRBJ2-5
cdr3_aa: CASSQDTAGLLQETQYF

d_call: TRBD1
v_call: TRBV5-1
j_call: TRBJ1-2
cdr3_aa: CASSKVQGAGGYTF

d_call: NA
v_call: TRBV7-9
j_call: TRBJ2-3
cdr3_aa: CASSLILDTDTQYF

d_call: NA
v_call: TRBV7-3
j_call: TRBJ2-6
cdr3_aa: CASSLLGEVERNVLTF

d_call: NA
v_call: TRBV11-2
j_call: TRBJ1-5
cdr3_aa: CASSLDAGIRNQPQHF

d_call: TRBD2
v_call: TRBV3-1
j_call: TRBJ2-1
cdr3_aa: CASSHSPSSGIYNEQFF

d_call: NA
v_call: TRBV3-1
j_call: TRBJ1-4
cdr3_aa: CASSQGGMPNEKLFF

d_call: TRBD2
v_call: TRBV7-2
j_call: TRBJ2-5
cdr3_aa: CASSLSGLQETQYF

d_call: TRBD2
v_call: TRBV7-7
j_call: TRBJ2-1
cdr3_aa: CASSPGTSGTTPSYNEQFF

d_call: NA
v_call: TRBV6-6
j_call: TRBJ1-2
cdr3_aa: CASSYTLGTEGYTF

d_call: NA
v_call: TRBV4-3
j_call: TRBJ2-7
cdr3_aa: CASSQEDGFSYEQYF

d_call: NA
v_call: TRBV7-6
j_call: TRBJ2-7
cdr3_aa: CASSDSYYEQYF

d_call: NA
v_call: TRBV7-9
j_call: TRBJ1-3
cdr3_aa: CASSQGLRAAGNTIYF

d_call: NA
v_call: TRBV7-9
j_call: TRBJ1-1
cdr3_aa: CASSLDRQVLWNTEAFF

d_call: NA
v_call: TRBV7-2
j_call: TRBJ1-4
cdr3_aa: CASSSGRGYQNEKLFF

d_call: NA
v_call: TRBV18
j_call: TRBJ2-5
cdr3_aa: CASSPSLGETQYF

d_call: TRBD1
v_call: TRBV19
j_call: TRBJ1-5
cdr3_aa: CASTDRTGGWQPQHF

d_call: NA
v_call: TRBV5-1
j_call: TRBJ2-1
cdr3_aa: CASGYSKAQFF

d_call: TRBD2
v_call: TRBV11-2
j_call: TRBJ2-7
cdr3_aa: CASSFGGGPAQYF

d_call: NA
v_call: TRBV29-1
j_call: TRBJ2-7
cdr3_aa: CSVEDGRDGAYEQYF

d_call: NA
v_call: TRBV7-8
j_call: TRBJ2-3
cdr3_aa: CASSQGGAGADTQYF

d_call: NA
v_call: TRBV20-1
j_call: TRBJ2-3
cdr3_aa: CSARDTGAGTDTQYF